This TCR beta chain was recorded in a study of blood T cell repertoires in COVID-19. As for the study in general: Material from acute and convalescent COVID-19 was sourced from the United States, Italy and Spain. Nucleic acid was either cDNA or gDNA, and it came from T cells, B-cell-depleted T cells, or PBMCs.

Clones were sequenced by immunoSEQ multiplex PCR, and TCRdb holds only the in-frame ones, with some missing. The repertoire includes 250,000 to 350,000 clones, almost 90% of them detected once, and approximately 4% sits in the top ten. V was clipped by 5 bases and J by 12 bases, with 14 bases between them. In germline, CDR1 is MDHEN, CDR2 SYDVKM. This CDR3 has 12 amino acids. This clone was picked up many times. Study members were between about 18 and 100 years old and lived in over 20 US regions. Participant-reported clinical history was the basis for cohort assignment. This chain uses TRBV28 with TRBJ2-1; no reliable D call. This receptor was taken from a woman younger than 35 with acute COVID-19. Sample: PBMCs or T cells enriched from blood (not recorded which). CDR3 region: CASSERELRQFF. CDR3 DNA: TGTGCCAGCAGTGAGAGAGAACTCCGGCAGTTCTTC.